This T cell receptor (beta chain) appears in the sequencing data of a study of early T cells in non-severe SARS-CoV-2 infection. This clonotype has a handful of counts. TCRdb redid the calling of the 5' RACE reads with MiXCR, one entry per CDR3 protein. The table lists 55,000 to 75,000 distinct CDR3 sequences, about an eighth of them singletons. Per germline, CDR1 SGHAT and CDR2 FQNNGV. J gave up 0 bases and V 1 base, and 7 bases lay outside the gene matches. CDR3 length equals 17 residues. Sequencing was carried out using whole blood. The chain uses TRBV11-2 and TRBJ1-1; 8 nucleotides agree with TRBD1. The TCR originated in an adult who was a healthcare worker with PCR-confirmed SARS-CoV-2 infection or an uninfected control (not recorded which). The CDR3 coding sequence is TGTGCCAGCAGCTTAGTAGGGACAGGTTTCATGAACACTGAAGCTTTCTTT. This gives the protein CASSLVGTGFMNTEAFF. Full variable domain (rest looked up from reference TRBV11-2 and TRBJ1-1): EAGVAQSPRYKIIEKRQSVAFWCNPISGHATLYWYQQILGQGPKLLIQFQNNGVVDDSQLPKDRFSAERLKGVDSTLKIQPAKLEDSAVYLCASSLVGTGFMNTEAFFGQGTRLTVV.